This is a list of T cell receptor beta chains from one sample in a study of Ad26.COV2.S vaccination and SARS-CoV-2 variants. Assay used: immunoSEQ multiplex PCR; TCRdb lists only in-frame clones, some missing. The sample has approximately 400,000 clones, 92% seen once; the top ten hold 3% to 4%. Sequencing used peripheral blood, obtained after recovery from COVID-19. These receptor sequences come from a human donor who had recovered from COVID-19. The CDR3 runs from the conserved cysteine through the conserved F or W. A D gene is named only where the DNA matches it firmly. Clone size is given for some rows only: seen once, a few or many times, or a class if the clone is expanded.

TRBV19,TRBJ1-2,NA,NA,CASSMNERYGYTF,TGTGCCAGTAGTATGAACGAACGCTATGGCTACACCTTC
TRBV19,TRBJ2-5,NA,TRBD2,CASSIAVGGVQETQYF,TGTGCCAGTAGTATCGCTGTTGGGGGGGTCCAAGAGACCCAGTACTTC
TRBV3-1/TRBV3-2,TRBJ1-1,few,NA,CASSQDYPNTEAFF,TGTGCCAGCAGCCAAGACTACCCGAACACTGAAGCTTTCTTT
TRBV19,TRBJ1-5,NA,TRBD1,CASTTQGQPYSNQPQHF,TGTGCCAGCACGACCCAGGGACAGCCTTATAGCAATCAGCCCCAGCATTTT
TRBV4-1,TRBJ2-5,NA,TRBD2,CASSQGGGTASQETQYF,TGCGCCAGCAGCCAAGGGGGGGGTACAGCTTCCCAAGAGACCCAGTACTTC
TRBV20-1,TRBJ1-4,NA,NA,CSASAGGEKLFF,TGCAGTGCTAGTGCCGGGGGTGAAAAACTGTTTTTT
TRBV19,TRBJ1-2,NA,TRBD1,CASSPHRGVVGYTF,TGTGCCAGTAGTCCGCACAGGGGGGTGGTTGGCTACACCTTC
TRBV3-1/TRBV3-2,TRBJ2-7,NA,NA,CASSYHSTYEQYF,TGTGCCAGCAGCTACCACAGCACCTACGAGCAGTACTTC
TRBV14,TRBJ2-7,once,TRBD2,CASSQDFGTSSPLQYF,TGTGCCAGCAGCCAAGATTTTGGGACTAGCTCCCCCTTGCAGTACTTC
TRBV5-1,TRBJ1-4,once,TRBD1,CASSGGTGDIEKLFF,TGCGCCAGCAGCGGGGGGACAGGGGATATAGAAAAACTGTTTTTT